The clone carrying this T cell receptor (beta chain) was picked up a small number of times. Antigen: not known. The data were obtained in a study of T cells after yellow fever vaccination. Regarding the study as a whole: A small proportion of clonotypes was detected in both the CD4 and CD8 compartments. Reappearance after the booster was observed for most primary-vaccination clones (about 96% CD4, almost 90% CD8).

Germline V gives CDR1 SGHDN, CDR2 FVKESK. Unmatched junction bases numbered 4, after V lost 0 bases and J lost 4 bases. This CDR3 comprises 16 residues. From the 5' RACE reads, TCRdb called clonotypes with MiXCR, one entry per CDR3 protein. The profile shows over 300,000 distinct CDR3 sequences, around 3.6% of them singletons. Sequences were derived from PBMCs, sampled on the day of the yellow fever booster vaccination. This rearrangement joins TRBV14 to TRBJ2-2, with 8 bases that match TRBD1. The sequence came from a man aged 18 to 30 who received the YFV17D yellow fever vaccine. CDR3 nucleotides: TGTGCCAGCAGCCAAGACAGGGGGCTTGTCACCGGGGAGCTGTTTTTT. This encodes CASSQDRGLVTGELFF.